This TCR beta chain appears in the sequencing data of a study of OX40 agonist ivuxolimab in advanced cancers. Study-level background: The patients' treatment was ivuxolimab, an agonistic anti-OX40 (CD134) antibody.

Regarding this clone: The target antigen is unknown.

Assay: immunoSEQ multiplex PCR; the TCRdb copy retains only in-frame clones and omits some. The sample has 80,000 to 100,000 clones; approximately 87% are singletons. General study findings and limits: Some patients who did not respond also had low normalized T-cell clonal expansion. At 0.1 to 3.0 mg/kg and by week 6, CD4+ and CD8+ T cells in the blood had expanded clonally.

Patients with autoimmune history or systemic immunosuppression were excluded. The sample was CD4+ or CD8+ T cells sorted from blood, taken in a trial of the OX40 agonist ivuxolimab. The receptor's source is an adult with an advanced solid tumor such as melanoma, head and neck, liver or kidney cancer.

The CDR3 loop is CARSGHRSGYTF. DNA for the CDR3: TGTGCCAGAAGCGGACACAGGTCCGGCTACACCTTC. The rearrangement uses TRBV5-3 and TRBJ1-2; D may be TRBD1 (5 bases). TRBV5-3 qualifies as an ORF whose function is uncertain. V shed 4 bases and J shed 8 bases, with 12 bases lying between them. The CDR3 is made up of 12 amino acids.